This T cell receptor beta chain was observed in a study of OX40 agonist ivuxolimab in advanced cancers. Turning to the study itself: The study enrolled dose-escalation patients with hepatocellular carcinoma, melanoma, renal cell or head and neck cancer. A mean age of approximately 64 years, range roughly 20 to 80, was recorded, and approximately 80% were male. The eligibility criteria allowed prior anti-PD-1, anti-PD-L1 or anti-CTLA-4 therapy, and about 40% had some.

Individuals having autoimmune disease history or systemic immunosuppression were not enrolled. The CDR3 has 15 residues. Germline V gives CDR1 MGHRA, CDR2 YSYEKL. V lost 1 base, J lost 2 bases, and 5 bases stayed unmatched. The protocol was immunoSEQ multiplex PCR, while the TCRdb copy is restricted to in-frame clones and leaves out a portion. Of about 80,000 clones in the sample, over 80% are singletons; the top ten hold 8.5% to 9%. This chain joins TRBV4-1 and TRBJ2-7; TRBD2 matches at 7 bases. The sample was CD4+ or CD8+ T cells sorted from blood, taken in a trial of the OX40 agonist ivuxolimab. This receptor was taken from an adult with an advanced solid tumor such as melanoma, head and neck, liver or kidney cancer. The CDR3 bases are TGCGCCAGCAGCCAAGCTTCAGGGACTACCTACGAGCAGTACTTC. Encoded protein: CASSQASGTTYEQYF.